This T cell receptor (beta chain) was retrieved from a study of blood T cell repertoires in COVID-19. Trimming removed 6 bases at V and 3 bases at J, with 14 bases between. CDR3 length: 14 residues. Germline values: CDR1 LNHDA, CDR2 SQIVND (reference sequence). This clone was detected only once. The table came from immunoSEQ multiplex PCR; TCRdb's copy has only in-frame clones and leaves some out. This table holds some 300,000 clones, around 90% found once. The rearrangement joins TRBV19 to TRBJ1-2; weak D call: TRBD1 (5 bases). This TCR came from a woman in her thirties or forties with COVID-19, enrolled during active disease. The sequenced material came from peripheral blood. The CDR3 is CASRLAGPYYGYTF. For the CDR3, the DNA is TGTGCCAGTAGATTAGCGGGACCGTACTATGGCTACACCTTC.